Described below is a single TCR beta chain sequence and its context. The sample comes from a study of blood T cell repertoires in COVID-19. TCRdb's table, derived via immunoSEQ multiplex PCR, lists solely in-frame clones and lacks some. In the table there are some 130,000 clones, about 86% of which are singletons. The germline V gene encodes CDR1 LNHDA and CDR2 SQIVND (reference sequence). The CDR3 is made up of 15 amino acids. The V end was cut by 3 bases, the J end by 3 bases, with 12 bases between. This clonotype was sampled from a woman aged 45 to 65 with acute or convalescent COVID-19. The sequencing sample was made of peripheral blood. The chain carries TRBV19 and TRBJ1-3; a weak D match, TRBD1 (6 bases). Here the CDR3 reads CASSIRDIDGNTIYF. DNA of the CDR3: TGTGCCAGTAGTATTCGGGACATCGATGGAAACACCATATATTTT. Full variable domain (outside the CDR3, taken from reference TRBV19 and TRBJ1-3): DGGITQSPKYLFRKEGQNVTLSCEQNLNHDAMYWYRQDPGQGLRLIYYSQIVNDFQKGDIAEGYSVSREKKESFPLTVTSAQKNPTAFYLCASSIRDIDGNTIYFGEGSWLTVV.